The rows below give T cell receptor beta chains drawn from one sample of a study of T cell changes during pregnancy in multiple sclerosis. TCRdb's copy holds only in-frame clones and misses some; the assay was immunoSEQ multiplex PCR. The data show some 79,000 clones, with 90% to 95% seen just once and about 0.45% held by the top ten. This specimen was CD4+ T cells from peripheral blood mononuclear cells, taken in the second trimester of pregnancy. These receptors all stem from a female donor with multiple sclerosis, enrolled in a pregnancy study. Both conserved end residues are trimmed from each CDR3. Fields, in order: V gene, J gene, CDR3 protein.

v_call: TRBV6-1
j_call: TRBJ1-3
cdr3_aa: ASGTGAGNTIY

v_call: TRBV7-9
j_call: TRBJ1-2
cdr3_aa: ASSPFGVRQGANYGYT

v_call: TRBV18
j_call: TRBJ1-5
cdr3_aa: ASSPQVSGINQPQH

v_call: TRBV4-1
j_call: TRBJ2-3
cdr3_aa: ATQTSGGITDTQY

v_call: TRBV10-3
j_call: TRBJ1-1
cdr3_aa: AISRLGLGVRMNTEAF

v_call: TRBV7-2
j_call: TRBJ1-5
cdr3_aa: ASRTSLNQPQH

v_call: TRBV7-8
j_call: TRBJ2-7
cdr3_aa: ASSRGQGNYEQY

v_call: TRBV19
j_call: TRBJ2-7
cdr3_aa: ASSMNSGGGSEQY

v_call: TRBV5-1
j_call: TRBJ1-3
cdr3_aa: ASSLAGRGSGNTIY

v_call: TRBV7-9
j_call: TRBJ2-1
cdr3_aa: ASSRGAYNEQF

v_call: TRBV9
j_call: TRBJ1-6
cdr3_aa: ASSRKTGNSPLH

v_call: TRBV7-2
j_call: TRBJ1-2
cdr3_aa: ASSTWTVSNYGYT

v_call: TRBV6-1
j_call: TRBJ1-4
cdr3_aa: ASSEPGRGSGTNEKLF

v_call: TRBV10-3
j_call: TRBJ2-3
cdr3_aa: AISESGAGPDTQY

v_call: TRBV10-3
j_call: TRBJ1-1
cdr3_aa: ATRGQNPEAF

v_call: TRBV18
j_call: TRBJ1-3
cdr3_aa: ASSRSPGQGSGNTIY

v_call: TRBV19
j_call: TRBJ2-3
cdr3_aa: ASSIEVRGQTVTDTQY

v_call: TRBV20-1
j_call: TRBJ2-3
cdr3_aa: SALTDTQY

v_call: TRBV9
j_call: TRBJ2-1
cdr3_aa: ASSVELAGGLNEQF

v_call: TRBV30
j_call: TRBJ1-1
cdr3_aa: AWSGSGTAGVAEAF

v_call: TRBV5-1
j_call: TRBJ2-1
cdr3_aa: ASSGGLADNEQF

v_call: TRBV19
j_call: TRBJ1-5
cdr3_aa: ASSTSRQPQH

v_call: TRBV5-1
j_call: TRBJ2-1
cdr3_aa: ASSEGTSAHNEQF

v_call: TRBV2
j_call: TRBJ2-5
cdr3_aa: ASSDQLAEQETQY

v_call: TRBV2
j_call: TRBJ2-3
cdr3_aa: ASSVEDRSTDTQY

v_call: TRBV7-9
j_call: TRBJ1-1
cdr3_aa: ASSPRQGMNTEAF

v_call: TRBV5-5
j_call: TRBJ2-5
cdr3_aa: ASSLSASQETQY

v_call: TRBV9
j_call: TRBJ2-7
cdr3_aa: ASSAGLAGVGGRGEQY

v_call: TRBV5-4
j_call: TRBJ2-7
cdr3_aa: ASSLPLPSYEQY

v_call: TRBV18
j_call: TRBJ2-7
cdr3_aa: ASSLKTGDEQY

v_call: TRBV30
j_call: TRBJ2-7
cdr3_aa: AWSVLLAGEQY

v_call: TRBV12-5
j_call: TRBJ1-4
cdr3_aa: ASGRTGGREKLF

v_call: TRBV19
j_call: TRBJ1-1
cdr3_aa: ASSMGTPNTEAF

v_call: TRBV19
j_call: TRBJ2-7
cdr3_aa: AVGETGTGQSYEQY

v_call: TRBV19
j_call: TRBJ1-2
cdr3_aa: ASSISRTGNYYGYT

v_call: TRBV5-1
j_call: TRBJ1-2
cdr3_aa: ASSLEWGADGYT

v_call: TRBV5-1
j_call: TRBJ2-1
cdr3_aa: ASSRQGLGYNEQF

v_call: TRBV11-3
j_call: TRBJ2-4
cdr3_aa: ASSSAQGAGGAKNIQY

v_call: TRBV6-5
j_call: TRBJ1-6
cdr3_aa: ASSSSPTGVNSPLH

v_call: TRBV15
j_call: TRBJ1-1
cdr3_aa: ATSRGAVEAF

v_call: TRBV7-9
j_call: TRBJ2-1
cdr3_aa: ASSSGDAGRPLF

v_call: TRBV30
j_call: TRBJ1-3
cdr3_aa: AWRRGNTIY